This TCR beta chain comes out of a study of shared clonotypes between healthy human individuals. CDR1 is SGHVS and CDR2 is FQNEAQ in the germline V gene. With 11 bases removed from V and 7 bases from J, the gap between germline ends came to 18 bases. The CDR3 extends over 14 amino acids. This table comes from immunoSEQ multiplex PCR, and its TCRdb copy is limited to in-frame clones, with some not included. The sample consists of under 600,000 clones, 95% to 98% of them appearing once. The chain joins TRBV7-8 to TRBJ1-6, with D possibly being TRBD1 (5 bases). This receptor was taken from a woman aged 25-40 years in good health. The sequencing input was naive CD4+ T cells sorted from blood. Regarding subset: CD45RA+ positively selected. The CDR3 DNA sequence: TGTGCCTCTGGGAAAAGGGGAAGGAATTCACCCCTCCACTTT. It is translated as CASGKRGRNSPLHF.